Following are 31 T cell receptor beta chains from one sample sequenced in a study of breast tumors, draining lymph nodes, adjacent tissues. From the multiplex PCR reads, TCRdb called clonotypes with MiXCR, one entry per CDR3 protein. The sample yields approximately 250,000 distinct CDR3 sequences, under 35% seen once. Axillary draining lymph nodes of breast cancer patients supplied the node samples. The sequencing sample was made of axillary lymph node tissue. These receptors originate from a female donor with breast cancer. Some clones in this sample may be carry-over from other donors' samples.

The sample holds many counts of this clonotype. The chain combines TRBV7-2 with TRBJ2-3; 10 bases fit TRBD2. CDR1 is SGHTA, CDR2 FQGNSA, per germline. This CDR3 contains 16 residues. J gave up 4 bases and V 1 base, and 5 bases lay outside the gene matches. The CDR3 sequence is CASSLVRLAGADTQYF. The CDR3 region has the DNA TGTGCCAGCAGCTTAGTTCGTCTAGCGGGAGCAGATACGCAGTATTTT.

This clonotype was seen many times. The gene calls are TRBV24-1 and TRBJ2-1; D perhaps matches TRBD1 (6 bases). Per germline, CDR1 KGHDR and CDR2 SFDVKD. The CDR3 is made up of 16 amino acids. Trimming took off 4 bases at V and 2 bases at J, with 14 bases between the two ends. The CDR3 spells CATSDPLDSTYNEQFF. The DNA for the CDR3 is TGTGCCACCAGTGACCCCCTGGACAGCACCTACAATGAGCAGTTCTTC.

This sequence joins TRBV20-1 and TRBJ1-3; TRBD1 is a possible D gene (5 bases). Deletions cut 5 bases from V and 5 bases from J, with 25 bases between. This CDR3 contains 17 residues. CDR1 DFQATT and CDR2 SNEGSKA come from the germline V gene (reference sequence). CDR3 DNA sequence: TGCAGTGCTGAAGGGACTAGCGGAGGGGCATCTAGAAACACCATATATTTT. It encodes CSAEGTSGGASRNTIYF.

The chain carries TRBV7-8 and TRBJ2-1; D is unresolved. CDR1 and CDR2 (germline): SGHVS, FQNEAQ. V lost 5 bases and J 5 bases, leaving 7 bases between the germline ends. The CDR3 covers 12 residues. CDR3 coding DNA: TGTGCCAGCAGCACATACAACAATGAGCAGTTCTTC. Protein sequence: CASSTYNNEQFF.

The chain links TRBV20-1 to TRBJ1-6; 7 bases agree with TRBD1. CDR1 DFQATT and CDR2 SNEGSKA come from the germline V gene (reference sequence). The ends lost 0 bases at V and 7 bases at J; junction bases unmatched: 9. The CDR3 length is 16 residues. The CDR3 loop is CSARDSSGRGNSPLHF. The CDR3 DNA sequence: TGCAGTGCTAGAGATAGCTCGGGCAGGGGGAATTCACCCCTCCACTTT.

With respect to this clonotype: A much bigger clone sits one base away, suggesting this may be a read error. The chain carries TRBV11-3 and TRBJ2-3; 7 bases agree with TRBD2. Germline values: CDR1 SGHNT, CDR2 YENEEA. CDR3 length: 17 residues. CDR3 loop: CASSLDPPGGYTGTQYF. For the CDR3, the DNA is TGTGCCAGCAGCTTAGATCCCCCGGGAGGCTACACAGGTACGCAGTATTTT.

This clonotype occurred many times. The genes are TRBV6-6 and TRBJ2-3; 9 nucleotides align to TRBD1. The germline V gene encodes CDR1 MNHNY and CDR2 SVGAGI (reference sequence). V shed 6 bases, J shed 3 bases, and the junction held 10 bases outside the gene matches. This CDR3 is built from 16 residues. The CDR3 protein is CASSPIGQGRTDTQYF. CDR3 DNA sequence: TGTGCCAGCAGCCCCATTGGACAGGGGAGGACAGATACGCAGTATTTT.

In its sample, this clonotype was seen once. For the CDR3, the DNA is TGTGCCAGCAGCCCTTTCCCCGGGACAGGGAGCGGCTACACCTTC. Translation: CASSPFPGTGSGYTF. The chain joins TRBV7-2 to TRBJ1-2; TRBD1 matches at 9 bases. The CDR3 totals 15 residues. V dropped 5 bases and J dropped 8; count of bases not matched to a gene: 12. Germline assignment: CDR1 SGHTA and CDR2 FQGNSA.

This clonotype appeared a single time. Germline and junction disagree at one end, which may indicate a read error. This rearrangement joins TRBV7-9 to TRBJ1-4; no definite D call. In germline, CDR1 is SEHNR, CDR2 FQNEAQ (reference sequence). The CDR3 sequence is 16 residues long. The CDR3 DNA is TGTGCCAGCAGCCTAGCGGGAGAACTCTACAATGAAAAACTGTTTTTT. This gives the protein CASSLAGELYNEKLFF.

In this sample, this clonotype turned up many times. The chain employs TRBV2 and TRBJ1-4; maybe TRBD1 (5 bases). The CDR3 sequence is 14 residues long. Germline V lookup: CDR1 SNHLY, CDR2 FYNNEI. Trimming cost V 6 bases and J 8 bases, with 16 bases left between them. This CDR3 is CASSQNLKGEKLFF. CDR3 DNA: TGTGCCAGCAGCCAAAACCTGAAGGGGGAAAAACTGTTTTTT.

This clonotype was seen at least ten times. V gene TRBV19 combines with J gene TRBJ2-7, with TRBD2 identical over 10 bases. The CDR3 loop spans 16 amino acids. Trimming removed 3 bases from V and 0 bases from J; junction bases left unmatched: 5. The germline CDR1 and CDR2 sequences are LNHDA and SQIVND (reference sequence). The CDR3 region has the DNA TGTGCCAGTAGTATCGGGGGACTAGCGACCTCCTACGAGCAGTACTTC. It translates to CASSIGGLATSYEQYF.

This clonotype has a count of ten or more. The rearrangement uses TRBV19 and TRBJ2-2; D could derive from TRBD1 or TRBD2 (5 bases each). Per germline, CDR1 LNHDA and CDR2 SQIVND (reference sequence). The CDR3 has 15 amino acids. Trimming pared 8 bases from V and 4 bases from J, leaving 17 bases between. This CDR3 reads CASARGRLGTGELFF. CDR3 bases: TGTGCCAGTGCTCGGGGACGGTTGGGCACCGGGGAGCTGTTTTTT.

The chain is built from TRBV25-1 and TRBJ1-3, with D unresolved. This CDR3 has 17 residues. Looked up from germline, CDR1 is MGHDK and CDR2 is SYGVNS. Between the trimmed V and J ends, which lost 2 bases and 8 bases, there was a span of 22 bases. CDR3 coding DNA: TGTGCCAGCAGTGAAGCCCACGATATACCATATGGCTACACCATATATTTT. Translating it yields CASSEAHDIPYGYTIYF.

This clonotype was counted ten times or more. This chain connects TRBV29-1 to TRBJ2-5; D assignment may be TRBD1 or TRBD2 (6 bases each). The CDR3 totals 14 residues. Germline values: CDR1 SQVTM, CDR2 ANQGSEA. The ends were cut back, 7 bases at V and 4 bases at J, with 19 bases in the middle. Here the CDR3 reads CSAKGGRGLETQYF. As DNA, the CDR3 is TGCAGCGCAAAAGGGGGGAGAGGGCTAGAGACCCAGTACTTC.

This clonotype was seen at least ten times. V and J are TRBV11-2 and TRBJ2-1; 10 bases align to TRBD2. CDR3 length: 15 amino acids. V trimming: 5 bases; J trimming: 5 bases; junction bases outside the gene matches: 6. The V gene's germline CDR1 is SGHAT and CDR2 FQNNGV. The CDR3 sequence: CASSQWTSGDNEQFF. The CDR3, as DNA: TGTGCCAGCAGCCAGTGGACTAGCGGAGACAATGAGCAGTTCTTC.

This clonotype was counted ten times or more. The chain uses TRBV5-6 and TRBJ1-5, with no clear D. Germline V gene sequence: CDR1 SGHDT, CDR2 YYEEEE. Deletions cut 3 bases from V and 5 bases from J, with 15 bases between. This CDR3 contains 15 residues. The CDR3 coding sequence is TGTGCCAGCAGCTCATACCGCCAGACCTATCAGCCCCAGCATTTT. Its protein product is CASSSYRQTYQPQHF.

V usage is TRBV20-1 and J usage is TRBJ2-4, with 9 bases identical to TRBD1. Germline V gives CDR1 DFQATT, CDR2 SNEGSKA (reference sequence). The CDR3 sequence is 13 residues long. Trimming at V came to 6 bases and at J to 6 bases, leaving 6 bases not matched to a gene. CDR3 nucleotide sequence: TGCAGTGCGAACCCGGGACAGGGAAACATTCAGTACTTC. Residues: CSANPGQGNIQYF.

The chain uses TRBV5-6 and TRBJ2-5; 12 bases line up with TRBD2. CDR3 length equals 18 residues. Losses at the gene ends were 4 bases for V and 1 base for J; bases not matched to a gene: 11. The germline V gene has CDR1 SGHDT and CDR2 YYEEEE. The DNA for the CDR3 is TGTGCCAGCAGCGCCCGACTAGCGGGAGAAGGTCTCCAAGAGACCCAGTACTTC. Its protein product is CASSARLAGEGLQETQYF.

This clonotype was seen many times. The chain employs TRBV12-3 or TRBV12-4 and TRBJ1-6; no reliable D call. The CDR3 has 13 residues. Trimming pared 2 bases from V and 7 bases from J, leaving 6 bases between. The CDR3 DNA follows: TGTGCCAGCAGTTTACAGCGAAATTCACCCCTCCACTTT. This codes for CASSLQRNSPLHF.

Points on this clonotype: The conserved phenylalanine or tryptophan normally closing the CDR3 is absent here, so this likely arose from a read error. The DNA is omitted, as the CDR3 cannot be located on it reliably, and the CDR3 follows TCRdb's listing. The chain links TRBV7-9 to TRBJ2-1. The CDR3 comprises 8 residues, both ends counted. The germline CDR1 and CDR2 sequences are SEHNR and FQNEAQ (reference sequence). The CDR3 loop is CASRSGAI.

This clonotype appeared many times. The chain employs TRBV7-8 and TRBJ2-5; 8 bases match TRBD2. Trimming took 1 base from V and 2 from J; bases not matched to a gene: 6. Per germline, CDR1 SGHVS and CDR2 FQNEAQ. This CDR3 region has 16 residues. The CDR3 DNA follows: TGTGCCAGCAGCTTAGGAACCAGCGGGGGACAAGAGACCCAGTACTTC. It translates to CASSLGTSGGQETQYF.

The table lists this clonotype with many counts. This chain joins TRBV12-3 or TRBV12-4 and TRBJ1-4, with a possible D match to TRBD1 (6 bases). Trimming left V 6 bases short and J 6 bases short, with 14 bases between. The CDR3 sequence is 14 residues long. The CDR3 DNA is TGTGCCAGCAGGAAAGAGCAGGGGTATGAAAAACTGTTTTTT. Protein sequence: CASRKEQGYEKLFF.

Concerning this clonotype: This may arise from a read error, as a much more abundant clone is one base away. V gene TRBV5-8 combines with J gene TRBJ1-2; 10 nucleotides agree with TRBD1. This CDR3 has 16 residues. CDR1 SGHTS and CDR2 YDEGEE come from the germline V gene. J gave up 6 bases and V 0 bases, and 8 bases lay outside the gene matches. In nucleotides, the CDR3 is TGTGCCAGCAGCTTGGATCCGGGACAGGGGTTCCATGGCTACACCTTC. It is translated as CASSLDPGQGFHGYTF.

The sample holds a few counts of this clonotype. V usage is TRBV28 and J usage is TRBJ1-3; D remains unclear. Germline lookup yields CDR1 MDHEN and CDR2 SYDVKM. V gave up 2 bases and J gave up 4 bases, with 6 bases separating them. The CDR3 sequence is 13 residues long. The CDR3 nucleotides are TGTGCCAGCAGTTTAGGTGCCGGAAACACCATATATTTT. This codes for CASSLGAGNTIYF.

Many counts were recorded for this clonotype. This chain uses TRBV5-5 with TRBJ2-1, with 7 bases aligning to TRBD1. The ends lost 4 bases at V and 2 bases at J; junction bases unmatched: 6. CDR1 is SGHKS, CDR2 YYEKEE, per germline (reference sequence). The CDR3 totals 15 residues. The CDR3 spells CASSLGTVAYNEQFF. The DNA of the CDR3 is TGTGCCAGCAGCCTCGGGACAGTAGCCTACAATGAGCAGTTCTTC. Combining the CDR3 with reference TRBV5-5 and TRBJ2-1 gives the whole variable domain DAGVTQSPTHLIKTRGQQVTLRCSPISGHKSVSWYQQVLGQGPQFIFQYYEKEERGRGNFPDRFSARQFPNYSSELNVNALLLGDSALYLCASSLGTVAYNEQFFGPGTRLTVL.

This clonotype was recorded at least ten times. V gene TRBV11-2 combines with J gene TRBJ2-5, with D perhaps assigned TRBD1 or TRBD2 (6 bases each). The CDR3 spans 15 residues. Germline CDR1 SGHAT, CDR2 FQNNGV. V lost 1 base and J lost 5, with 14 bases in between. CDR3 bases: TGTGCCAGCAGCTTAGGGCCGGGGGCGGGGGAGACCCAGTACTTC. Translating gives CASSLGPGAGETQYF.

This clonotype was seen only a few times. A read error may be the cause here, since a much bigger clone is one base away. The V call is TRBV7-9, the J call TRBJ1-6, with a weak D call TRBD1 (6 bases). V gave up 5 bases and J gave up 11 bases, with 28 bases separating them. There are 18 residues in the CDR3. Looked up from germline, CDR1 is SEHNR and CDR2 is FQNEAQ (reference sequence). CDR3 coding DNA: TGTGCCAGCAGCCCGATACGGATTAGGGGGTGGGGGAGTCCACCCCTCCACTTT. Residues: CASSPIRIRGWGSPPLHF.

Details on this clonotype: A much larger clone differs by one base, so this may be a read error. V usage is TRBV6-1 and J usage is TRBJ2-7; TRBD2 is a possible D gene (5 bases). V shed 5 bases and J shed 3 bases, with 17 bases lying between them. Per germline, CDR1 MNHNS and CDR2 SASEGT. This CDR3 spans 15 amino acids. In nucleotides, the CDR3 is TGTGCCAGCAGTCAATCAGCAGGCCGGGGCTACGAGCAGTACTTC. Its translation: CASSQSAGRGYEQYF.

This clonotype was recorded a few times. V and J are TRBV5-1 and TRBJ2-7; possible D gene TRBD1, 5 bases. Germline V CDR1 and CDR2: SGHRS, YFSETQ. V lost 0 bases, J lost 9 bases, and 13 bases lay in between. The CDR3 consists of 13 residues. The CDR3 region is CASSLVAGNGQYF. CDR3 nucleotides: TGCGCCAGCAGCTTGGTTGCAGGGAACGGGCAGTACTTC.

V is TRBV5-1 and J is TRBJ1-4; a possible D gene is TRBD1 (5 bases). The length of the CDR3 is 18 residues. The germline CDR1 and CDR2 sequences are SGHRS and YFSETQ. Trimming pared 3 bases from V and 8 bases from J, leaving 26 bases between. CDR3 region: CASSYAGLAGTGEEKLFF. The CDR3 DNA sequence: TGCGCCAGCAGCTACGCGGGACTAGCGGGAACCGGGGAGGAAAAACTGTTTTTT.

This clonotype was seen a few times. The chain combines TRBV27 with TRBJ2-7; 8 nucleotides line up with TRBD2. There are 13 residues in the CDR3. Germline CDR1 and CDR2: MNHEY and SMNVEV (reference sequence). V gave up 8 bases and J gave up 2 bases; unmatched junction bases: 5. CDR3 residues: CASRGGGAYEQYF. The CDR3 nucleotides are TGTGCCAGCCGGGGGGGCGGGGCCTACGAGCAGTACTTC.